These 25 T cell receptor beta chains were sequenced from one sample in a study of shared clonotypes between healthy human individuals (dated by TCRdb to about 2020). Libraries were constructed by the immunoSEQ multiplex PCR assay. TCRdb mirrors the immuneACCESS table, restricted to in-frame sequences. Some clones are absent from its copies; in checked studies, under half trace to an unresolved V gene, and the reason for the others is unknown. The sample table lists almost 750,000 clones, 55% to 75% of them with a count of one. The top ten clones comprise under 2% of the sample. The sample was memory CD4+ T cells sorted from blood. Explained via the paper, the cell subset or site label denotes: CD45RA-negative fraction. All receptors derive from a woman aged 25 to 39 in good health.

This chain connects TRBV5-4 to TRBJ2-2; D gene ambiguous. V lost 4 bases and J lost 0, with 10 bases in between. CDR1 is SGHNT, CDR2 YYREEE, per germline (reference sequence). The length of the CDR3 is 15 residues. The DNA for the CDR3 is TGTGCCAGCAGCAGGACCTTTGCGAACACCGGGGAGCTGTTTTTT. It encodes CASSRTFANTGELFF.

V gene TRBV25-1 combines with J gene TRBJ2-2; D might be TRBD1 (5 bases). V lost 4 bases and J lost 6, with 12 bases in between. Germline V gives CDR1 MGHDK, CDR2 SYGVNS. The CDR3 is 14 residues long. CDR3 bases: TGTGCCAGCAGTGGGTTACAGGCCCCCGGGGAGCTGTTTTTT. It is translated as CASSGLQAPGELFF.

Regarding this clone: Other DNA sequences of this sample code for an identical CDR3. The V call is TRBV28, the J call TRBJ1-5; D possibly corresponds to TRBD1 (6 bases). Trimming stripped 2 bases from V and 2 bases from J, with 10 bases between. The CDR3 runs to 15 residues. CDR1 is MDHEN, CDR2 SYDVKM, per germline. CDR3 DNA sequence: TGTGCCAGCAGTTTACGGGGGGGCGGCAATCAGCCCCAGCATTTT. This sequence encodes CASSLRGGGNQPQHF.

V gene TRBV7-2 combines with J gene TRBJ1-2; TRBD1 matches 9 bases. CDR1 is SGHTA, CDR2 FQGNSA, per germline. J lost 4 bases, V lost 3 bases, and 6 bases had no gene match. The CDR3 sequence is 15 residues long. CDR3 bases: TGTGCCAGCAGCTTCGCGGGACAGGGACGCTATGGCTACACCTTC. Translated: CASSFAGQGRYGYTF.

The chain joins TRBV6-1 to TRBJ2-2, with D unclear. The CDR3 loop spans 13 amino acids. The V and J ends lost 3 bases and 1 base respectively, with 3 bases between them. CDR1 MNHNS and CDR2 SASEGT come from the germline V gene. Here the CDR3 reads CASSDLNTGELFF. The CDR3 DNA reads TGTGCCAGCAGTGACTTGAACACCGGGGAGCTGTTTTTT.

This clone was seen many times. This sequence joins TRBV25-1 and TRBJ2-5, with a possible D match to TRBD2 (6 bases). Germline CDR1 MGHDK, CDR2 SYGVNS. V was clipped by 6 bases and J by 2 bases, with 10 bases between them. The CDR3 has 13 amino acids. The CDR3 is CASRAGLQETQYF. In DNA, the CDR3 is TGTGCCAGCAGGGCGGGATTACAAGAGACCCAGTACTTC. Filled out from reference TRBV25-1 and TRBJ2-5, the complete variable domain reads EADIYQTPRYLVIGTGKKITLECSQTMGHDKMYWYQQDPGMELHLIHYSYGVNSTEKGDLSSESTVSRIRTEHFPLTLESARPSHTSQYLCASRAGLQETQYFGPGTRLLVL.

The chain carries TRBV6-1 and TRBJ1-2; D not resolved. This CDR3 is built from 15 residues. V dropped 7 bases and J dropped 0 bases, with 15 bases sitting between them. CDR1 MNHNS and CDR2 SASEGT come from the germline V gene. The CDR3 coding sequence is TGTGCCAGCAAGGAGCAAAGCGTCGCTAACTATGGCTACACCTTC. Translated, it gives CASKEQSVANYGYTF.

This rearrangement joins TRBV6-6 to TRBJ2-1; 7 nucleotides agree with TRBD1. The CDR3 totals 12 residues. Germline V gene lookup returns CDR1 MNHNY and CDR2 SVGAGI (reference sequence). The V and J ends lost 2 bases and 9 bases, in that order; junction bases with no gene match: 1. The CDR3 DNA reads TGTGCCAGCAGTTACGGGGACAGTGAGCAGTTCTTC. This codes for CASSYGDSEQFF.

About this clone: This same CDR3 is encoded by further DNA sequences in the sample. In nucleotides, the CDR3 is TGTGCCAGCAGCCGGGGCAATCAGCCCCAGCATTTT. Translating it yields CASSRGNQPQHF. The chain recombines TRBV7-9 with TRBJ1-5; D ambiguous. Per germline, CDR1 SEHNR and CDR2 FQNEAQ (reference sequence). The V gene lost 5 bases and the J gene lost 2 bases, with 4 bases spanning the gap. The CDR3 is made up of 12 amino acids.

The V call is TRBV6-5, the J call TRBJ2-1, with D perhaps assigned TRBD1 or TRBD2 (5 bases each). The V end was cut by 1 base, the J end by 1 base, with 11 bases between. CDR1 and CDR2 (germline): MNHEY, SVGAGI. The CDR3 spans 16 residues. The CDR3 DNA is TGTGCCAGCAGTTACTGGACGGGGCATTCCTACAATGAGCAGTTCTTC. Translation gives CASSYWTGHSYNEQFF.

V gene TRBV10-1 combines with J gene TRBJ2-7, with D perhaps TRBD2 (5 bases). Germline V gene data show CDR1 as WNHNN and CDR2 as SYGVQD (reference sequence). The CDR3 runs 14 residues. V was cut by 2 bases and J by 4 bases, with 12 bases left in between. This CDR3 reads CASSERGLGYEQYF. CDR3 DNA sequence: TGCGCCAGCAGTGAGAGAGGGTTAGGGTACGAGCAGTACTTC.

The chain couples TRBV5-1 to TRBJ2-1, with TRBD2 matching 7 bases. V shed 4 bases and J 6 bases; nucleotides not matched to a gene: 13. The germline CDR1 and CDR2 sequences are SGHRS and YFSETQ. This CDR3 has 16 amino acids. CDR3 nucleotides: TGCGCCAGCAGCGTCCTGACTAGCCGGCAACCCAATGAGCAGTTCTTC. Translation: CASSVLTSRQPNEQFF.

The chain uses TRBV19 and TRBJ1-1; tentative D call: TRBD1 (6 bases). CDR1 is LNHDA and CDR2 is SQIVND in the germline V gene (reference sequence). The V gene lost 6 bases and the J gene lost 4 bases, with 15 bases spanning the gap. The CDR3 length is 14 residues. The DNA for the CDR3 is TGTGCCAGTAGGGCACGGGGGGGCCTCACTGAAGCTTTCTTT. Translated: CASRARGGLTEAFF.

This clone was observed a handful of times. Other DNA variants within this sample encode the same CDR3. This chain connects TRBV28 to TRBJ2-7; unclear D gene. V gave up 5 bases and J gave up 3 bases, with 5 bases separating them. The CDR3 is 11 amino acids. Germline CDR1 reads MDHEN; CDR2 reads SYDVKM. CDR3 nucleotides: TGTGCCAGCAGTCCAGACTACGAGCAGTACTTC. It is translated as CASSPDYEQYF.

The chain joins TRBV7-9 to TRBJ2-5; 10 nucleotides agree with TRBD2. In germline, CDR1 is SEHNR, CDR2 FQNEAQ (reference sequence). Unmatched junction bases numbered 9, after V lost 5 bases and J lost 3 bases. The CDR3 is 16 amino acids. In DNA, the CDR3 is TGTGCCAGCAGCCTCACCGGGACTAGCGCGGAAGAGACCCAGTACTTC. Residues: CASSLTGTSAEETQYF.

This clone was counted at least ten times. The chain combines TRBV7-6 with TRBJ2-1, with D possibly being TRBD2 (6 bases). V dropped 4 bases and J dropped 4 bases, with 20 bases sitting between them. The CDR3 length is 17 residues. Germline loops: CDR1 SGHVS, CDR2 FNYEAQ. The CDR3 here is CASSSRTTSNSYNEQFF. CDR3 nucleotide sequence: TGTGCCAGCAGCTCAAGGACGACTAGTAATAGTTACAATGAGCAGTTCTTC.

This chain links TRBV11-3 with TRBJ2-1, with D perhaps given as TRBD1 or TRBD2 (5 bases each). V gave up 1 base and J gave up 4 bases, with 11 bases separating them. Germline CDR1 and CDR2: SGHNT and YENEEA. The CDR3 loop spans 15 amino acids. CDR3 DNA: TGTGCCAGCAGCTTAGGGGGGAGTCAGTACAATGAGCAGTTCTTC. It yields the protein CASSLGGSQYNEQFF.

This chain uses TRBV10-3 with TRBJ2-3, with TRBD1 matching 7 bases. CDR1 and CDR2 (germline): ENHRY, SYGVKD. This CDR3 has 15 amino acids. Trimming removed 0 bases from V and 2 bases from J; junction bases left unmatched: 2. CDR3 sequence (DNA): TGTGCCATCAGTGAGTCCGGGACAGACACAGATACGCAGTATTTT. This gives the protein CAISESGTDTDTQYF.

The J gene is TRBJ2-2, the V gene TRBV18, with 8 bases fitting TRBD2. The CDR3 runs 16 residues. Germline CDR1 KGHSH, CDR2 LQKENI. V was clipped by 7 bases and J by 3 bases; unmatched bases: 10. For the CDR3, the DNA is TGTGCCAGCTTTCCTGGAGCGGGAGTCGACACCGGGGAGCTGTTTTTT. Translated, it gives CASFPGAGVDTGELFF. Supplemented by reference TRBV18 and TRBJ2-2, the full variable domain reads NAGVMQNPRHLVRRRGQEARLRCSPMKGHSHVYWYRQLPEEGLKFMVYLQKENIIDESGMPKERFSAEFPKEGPSILRIQQVVRGDSAAYFCASFPGAGVDTGELFFGEGSRLTVL.

The sample holds a few counts of this clone. This rearrangement joins TRBV6-1 to TRBJ2-2; 8 bases align to TRBD1. Germline-derived CDR1 and CDR2 are MNHNS and SASEGT. The CDR3 is 15 amino acids. V shed 6 bases and J 4 bases; nucleotides not matched to a gene: 7. The CDR3, as DNA: TGTGCCAGCAGCTCCGGGACAGGTACCACCGGGGAGCTGTTTTTT. Translation: CASSSGTGTTGELFF.

This clone has just one count. This chain uses TRBV7-8 with TRBJ2-1; 11 nucleotides align to TRBD2. Germline loops: CDR1 SGHVS, CDR2 FQNEAQ. The CDR3 totals 17 residues. V gave up 4 bases and J gave up 7 bases; unmatched junction bases: 12. CDR3 nucleotide sequence: TGTGCCAGCAGCTCCCTACCGACTAGCGGGATATCGAATGAGCAGTTCTTC. Its protein product is CASSSLPTSGISNEQFF. Full variable domain (remainder filled in from reference TRBV7-8 and TRBJ2-1): GAGVSQSPRYKVAKRGQDVALRCDPISGHVSLFWYQQALGQGPEFLTYFQNEAQLDKSGLPSDRFFAERPEGSVSTLKIQRTQQEDSAVYLCASSSLPTSGISNEQFFGPGTRLTVL.

The rearrangement links TRBV29-1 to TRBJ1-2; 9 bases map to TRBD1. V was clipped by 0 bases and J by 7 bases; unmatched bases: 6. The CDR3 runs to 14 residues. Per germline, CDR1 SQVTM and CDR2 ANQGSEA. CDR3 amino acids: CSVEDQYRGLGYTF. CDR3 nucleotides: TGCAGCGTTGAAGATCAGTACAGGGGGCTTGGCTACACCTTC. Filled out from reference TRBV29-1 and TRBJ1-2, the complete variable domain reads SAVISQKPSRDICQRGTSLTIQCQVDSQVTMMFWYRQQPGQSLTLIATANQGSEATYESGFVIDKFPISRPNLTFSTLTVSNMSPEDSSIYLCSVEDQYRGLGYTFGSGTRLTVV.

The chain is built from TRBV7-6 and TRBJ2-7; 10 bases are a match to TRBD2. The CDR3 is made up of 17 amino acids. Per the germline V gene, CDR1 is SGHVS and CDR2 is FNYEAQ. V was pared by 5 bases and J by 0 bases, with 10 bases of the junction left unmatched. Here the CDR3 reads CASSRTTSGASSYEQYF. CDR3 DNA: TGTGCCAGCAGCCGTACAACTAGCGGGGCTAGCTCCTACGAGCAGTACTTC.

This clone was counted a few times. J is TRBJ1-5 and V is TRBV28, with TRBD1 matching over 9 bases. Germline CDR1 and CDR2: MDHEN and SYDVKM. CDR3 length: 14 residues. The junction had 7 bases not matched to a gene; V was cut back by 9 bases and J by 4 bases. The CDR3 coding sequence is TGTGCCAGTCGACAGGGGGGCGAAAATCAGCCCCAGCATTTT. Translation gives CASRQGGENQPQHF.

This rearrangement joins TRBV28 to TRBJ1-5, with D perhaps TRBD1 (6 bases). Germline V gene lookup returns CDR1 MDHEN and CDR2 SYDVKM. The CDR3 sequence is 14 residues long. Deletions cut 6 bases from V and 2 bases from J, with 11 bases between. The CDR3 protein is CASRSGAGNQPQHF. CDR3 DNA sequence: TGTGCCAGCAGGTCAGGGGCCGGCAATCAGCCCCAGCATTTT.